The 27 T cell receptor beta chains presented below share a single source sample, sequenced in a study of T cells in Graves' hyperthyroidism and ophthalmopathy. TCR beta CDR3 region amplification was performed from RNA transcripts. HTBI primers were the set used in a first-round RT-PCR of the TCR CDR3. TCRdb passed the multiplex PCR reads through MiXCR, listing each CDR3 protein once. The sample yields under 600,000 distinct CDR3 sequences, 16% seen once. The sequencing sample was made of blood. These receptors were collected from a woman between 35 and 50 years old with Graves' ophthalmopathy.

This clonotype was counted only a few times. This chain uses TRBV6-5 with TRBJ2-2; no definite D call. CDR1 is MNHEY, CDR2 SVGAGI, per germline. V was clipped by 0 bases and J by 14 bases, with 16 bases between them. This CDR3 has 14 residues. CDR3 coding DNA: TGTGCCAGCAGTTACTCGCCTCAACCGGATGAACTGTTTTTT. It is translated as CASSYSPQPDELFF.

CDR3 sequence (DNA): TGTGCCAGCAGTGACAAGGTCACAGATACGCAGTATTTT. Amino acid sequence: CASSDKVTDTQYF. The rearrangement uses TRBV6-4 and TRBJ2-3; D not resolved. This CDR3 contains 13 residues. CDR1 is MRHNA, CDR2 SNTAGT, per germline. V gave up 2 bases and J gave up 2 bases, with 5 bases separating them.

This clonotype was observed at least ten times. This sequence joins TRBV7-3 and TRBJ2-3; 12 positions agree with TRBD2. The CDR3 loop spans 16 amino acids. CDR1 and CDR2 from the germline V gene are SGHTA and FQGTGA. Unmatched junction bases numbered 9, after V lost 5 bases and J lost 6 bases. The CDR3 bases are TGTGCCAGCAGCCCCCGGCTAGCGGGAGGGCCGGATACGCAGTATTTT. The encoded protein is CASSPRLAGGPDTQYF.

This clonotype was recorded many times. This chain connects TRBV4-1 to TRBJ2-5, with D tentatively TRBD1 (5 bases). Germline V gene data show CDR1 as MGHRA and CDR2 as YSYEKL. The CDR3 is made up of 13 amino acids. V was cut by 5 bases and J by 7 bases, with 14 bases left in between. CDR3 sequence reads: CASSSVGQWTQYF. In nucleotides, the CDR3 is TGCGCCAGCAGCTCCGTGGGGCAGTGGACCCAGTACTTC.

The CDR3 sequence: CASSPPPLGRGIDEQYF. For the CDR3, the DNA is TGTGCCAGCTCACCTCCGCCGTTGGGCAGGGGGATAGACGAGCAGTACTTC. The chain recombines TRBV18 with TRBJ2-7, with 7 bases fitting TRBD1. CDR3 length equals 17 residues. J lost 5 bases, V lost 3 bases, and 16 bases had no gene match. The germline V gene encodes CDR1 KGHSH and CDR2 LQKENI.

Points on this clonotype: The junction does not match germline at one end; this may be a read error. The V gene is TRBV4-1, the J gene TRBJ2-7; 8 bases are shared with TRBD1. The CDR3 is 15 amino acids. Germline V gives CDR1 MGHRA, CDR2 YSYEKL. This CDR3 is CASSQEEQGAYEQYF. The CDR3 DNA sequence: TGCGCCAGCAGTCAAGAGGAACAGGGGGCCTACGAGCAGTACTTC.

The chain uses TRBV28 and TRBJ2-5, with TRBD2 matching 8 bases. Losses at the gene ends were 5 bases for V and 2 bases for J; bases not matched to a gene: 4. CDR1 is MDHEN and CDR2 is SYDVKM in the germline V gene. The CDR3 is 14 residues long. The CDR3 region has the DNA TGTGCCAGCAGTGAGACTAGCGTTCAAGAGACCCAGTACTTC. Translation gives CASSETSVQETQYF.

This clonotype has just a few counts. The chain has TRBV10-3 and TRBJ2-7; 9 bases line up with TRBD1. The J segment lost 7 bases and the V segment lost 4 bases, leaving 8 bases of the junction unmatched. The CDR3 is 14 residues long. Germline loops: CDR1 ENHRY, CDR2 SYGVKD. CDR3 DNA sequence: TGTGCCATCAGTGCCCGGGACAGGGTCGGTGAGCAGTACTTC. It encodes CAISARDRVGEQYF.

CDR3 amino acids: CAISEPRTGGLETQYF. The CDR3 coding sequence is TGTGCCATCAGTGAACCCAGGACAGGAGGCTTGGAGACCCAGTACTTC. This chain links TRBV10-3 with TRBJ2-5; TRBD1 matches 7 bases. J was trimmed by 5 bases and V by 3 bases; bases with no gene match: 12. The length of the CDR3 is 16 residues. The germline V gene encodes CDR1 ENHRY and CDR2 SYGVKD.

This clonotype was observed many times. The chain couples TRBV6-1 to TRBJ2-3, with D perhaps TRBD2 (6 bases). The length of the CDR3 is 16 residues. CDR1 MNHNS and CDR2 SASEGT come from the germline V gene. Trimming left V 7 bases short and J 0 bases short, with 17 bases between. CDR3 nucleotide sequence: TGTGCCAGCAACACCAGGGACTGGGGGAGCACAGATACGCAGTATTTT. Amino acids: CASNTRDWGSTDTQYF.

This clonotype was seen only a few times. The chain recombines TRBV28 with TRBJ2-7, with 12 bases lining up with TRBD2. The CDR3 consists of 16 residues. V shed 5 bases, J shed 3 bases, and the junction held 8 bases outside the gene matches. CDR1 MDHEN and CDR2 SYDVKM come from the germline V gene. This CDR3 reads CASSIGGLAGVYEQYF. In DNA, the CDR3 is TGTGCCAGCAGTATTGGGGGACTAGCGGGCGTCTACGAGCAGTACTTC.

This clonotype has a count of ten or more. This rearrangement joins TRBV20-1 to TRBJ2-7, with 8 nucleotides matching TRBD1. CDR3 length: 15 amino acids. With V trimmed by 5 bases and J by 5 bases, 14 bases remained unmatched. CDR1 DFQATT and CDR2 SNEGSKA come from the germline V gene (reference sequence). CDR3 nucleotide sequence: TGCAGTGCTCCCCGGACAGGGAGGCTGGCGGACGAGCAGTACTTC. Amino acid sequence: CSAPRTGRLADEQYF.

In its sample, this clonotype was seen many times. This rearrangement joins TRBV20-1 to TRBJ1-1; the D gene is possibly TRBD1 (6 bases). The germline V gene encodes CDR1 DFQATT and CDR2 SNEGSKA (reference sequence). V lost 7 bases, J lost 1 base, and 13 bases lay in between. The CDR3 spans 13 residues. The CDR3 DNA reads TGCAGTGGAAGGACAGCACCGAACACTGAAGCTTTCTTT. Translating it yields CSGRTAPNTEAFF.

This clonotype has a count of ten or more. V usage is TRBV7-9 and J usage is TRBJ2-2, with 13 positions matching TRBD2. Germline V lookup: CDR1 SEHNR, CDR2 FQNEAQ (reference sequence). The CDR3 loop spans 17 amino acids. Trimming cost V 5 bases and J 4 bases; bases outside gene matches: 7. CDR3 amino acids: CASSQAGLAGTTGELFF. CDR3 in DNA: TGTGCCAGCAGCCAGGCGGGACTAGCGGGAACCACCGGGGAGCTGTTTTTT.

The chain is built from TRBV5-5 and TRBJ1-1; tentative D call: TRBD1 (6 bases). The CDR3 is made up of 16 amino acids. Looked up from germline, CDR1 is SGHKS and CDR2 is YYEKEE (reference sequence). With 4 bases removed from V and 1 base from J, the gap between germline ends came to 17 bases. DNA of the CDR3: TGTGCCAGCAGCCCCCGGGAGGGGGTCAAGAACACTGAAGCTTTCTTT. Translation gives CASSPREGVKNTEAFF.

The chain employs TRBV19 and TRBJ1-2; 9 bases line up with TRBD1. The CDR3 has 12 amino acids. Looked up from germline, CDR1 is LNHDA and CDR2 is SQIVND (reference sequence). V lost 9 bases and J lost 8; bases outside the gene matches: 7. The CDR3 reads CASEPGQGGYTF. Here the CDR3 DNA reads TGTGCCAGCGAACCGGGACAGGGAGGCTACACCTTC.

Comment on this clonotype: This may be a read error: a much more frequent sequence differs by one nucleotide. The chain employs TRBV5-1 and TRBJ2-2, with a possible D match to TRBD2 (5 bases). CDR1 is SGHRS, CDR2 YFSETQ, per germline. This CDR3 is 14 amino acids long. CDR3 sequence: CASMRTTNTGELSF. The CDR3, as DNA: TGCGCCAGCATGCGGACCACGAACACCGGGGAGCTGTCTTTT.

The chain recombines TRBV20-1 with TRBJ2-7; 14 bases agree with TRBD2. The CDR3 is 13 residues long. The germline V gene has CDR1 DFQATT and CDR2 SNEGSKA (reference sequence). V shed 6 bases, J shed 6 bases, and the junction held 4 bases outside the gene matches. The CDR3 here is CSAGTSGRPEQYF. CDR3 DNA sequence: TGCAGTGCCGGGACTAGCGGGAGACCCGAGCAGTACTTC.

This clonotype was recorded at least ten times. This chain joins TRBV28 and TRBJ1-5; D remains ambiguous. V lost 8 bases to trimming and J lost 2 bases, with 16 bases between them. Germline values: CDR1 MDHEN, CDR2 SYDVKM. This CDR3 is 15 amino acids long. The CDR3 sequence is CASLHPLRGNQPQHF. For the CDR3, the DNA is TGTGCCAGCCTCCACCCTCTGCGGGGCAATCAGCCCCAGCATTTT.

This clonotype was counted many times. The J gene is TRBJ2-4, the V gene TRBV11-2, with unresolved D. Germline assignment: CDR1 SGHAT and CDR2 FQNNGV. V was cut by 6 bases and J by 3 bases, with 12 bases left in between. The CDR3 sequence is 14 residues long. CDR3 sequence reads: CASSSQPDKNIQYF. The CDR3 coding sequence is TGTGCCAGCAGTTCACAACCGGACAAAAACATTCAGTACTTC. The entire variable domain, with the rest obtained from reference TRBV11-2 and TRBJ2-4, is as follows: EAGVAQSPRYKIIEKRQSVAFWCNPISGHATLYWYQQILGQGPKLLIQFQNNGVVDDSQLPKDRFSAERLKGVDSTLKIQPAKLEDSAVYLCASSSQPDKNIQYFGAGTRLSVL.

At least ten counts were recorded for this clonotype. The V gene is TRBV28, the J gene TRBJ1-5, with 8 bases that match TRBD1. V lost 8 bases, J lost 2 bases, and 5 bases stayed unmatched. From germline, CDR1 is MDHEN and CDR2 SYDVKM. The CDR3 is 14 residues long. The CDR3 nucleotides read TGTGCCAGCCGGGCACAGGGGGGCAATCAGCCCCAGCATTTT. This codes for CASRAQGGNQPQHF.

The chain uses TRBV7-2 and TRBJ2-1, with a weak D call TRBD1 (6 bases). V dropped 4 bases and J dropped 7 bases, with 26 bases sitting between them. The CDR3 covers 18 residues. The germline gives CDR1 SGHTA, CDR2 FQGNSA. CDR3 nucleotide sequence: TGTGCCAGCAGCTCCCTGATACAGGGAATCTCCCAAAGGAATGAGCAGTTCTTC. Translated: CASSSLIQGISQRNEQFF.

J is TRBJ2-3 and V is TRBV6-2 or TRBV6-3, with 9 bases fitting TRBD2. Germline CDR1 MNHEY, CDR2 SVGEGT. This CDR3 has 16 residues. J gave up 2 bases and V 2 bases, and 5 bases lay outside the gene matches. CDR3 in amino acids: CASSYSSGSHTDTQYF. CDR3 bases: TGTGCCAGCAGTTACAGTAGCGGGAGCCACACAGATACGCAGTATTTT.

This clonotype was counted a few times. This sequence joins TRBV15 and TRBJ2-2, with 12 nucleotides matching TRBD2. The CDR3 loop spans 15 amino acids. CDR1 is LNHNV and CDR2 is YYDKDF in the germline V gene (reference sequence). Germline trimming cut 5 bases from V and 5 bases from J; bases unmatched to any gene: 3. This CDR3 is CATSPTSGRTGELFF. CDR3 sequence (DNA): TGTGCCACCAGCCCGACTAGCGGGAGAACCGGGGAGCTGTTTTTT. Full variable domain (outside the CDR3, taken from reference TRBV15 and TRBJ2-2): DAMVIQNPRYQVTQFGKPVTLSCSQTLNHNVMYWYQQKSSQAPKLLFHYYDKDFNNEADTPDNFQSRRPNTSFCFLDIRSPGLGDTAMYLCATSPTSGRTGELFFGEGSRLTVL.

In this sample, this clonotype turned up many times. The rearrangement joins TRBV5-1 to TRBJ1-4, with D uncertain. Per the germline V gene, CDR1 is SGHRS and CDR2 is YFSETQ. V was cut by 4 bases and J by 0 bases, with 13 bases left in between. This CDR3 spans 16 amino acids. This CDR3 is CASSPDAFATNEKLFF. CDR3 sequence (DNA): TGCGCCAGCAGCCCTGATGCCTTTGCAACTAATGAAAAACTGTTTTTT.

This clonotype was counted between two and nine times. This chain joins TRBV6-1 and TRBJ1-5; D perhaps matches TRBD1 (5 bases). The V end was cut by 3 bases, the J end by 3 bases, with 12 bases between. CDR3 size: 15 residues. Germline values: CDR1 MNHNS, CDR2 SASEGT. The CDR3 DNA reads as TGTGCCAGCAGTGAGGGACGTAGCAACAATCAGCCCCAGCATTTT. Its translation is CASSEGRSNNQPQHF.

The V and J genes are TRBV7-6 and TRBJ1-4; perhaps TRBD1 as D (6 bases). Deletions cut 6 bases from V and 7 bases from J, with 18 bases between. The CDR3 extends over 15 amino acids. The germline V gene encodes CDR1 SGHVS and CDR2 FNYEAQ. The CDR3 DNA follows: TGTGCCAGCAGTCCGATGGCAGGGGAGGGTGAAAAACTGTTTTTT. Residues: CASSPMAGEGEKLFF.